The entry below gives a single TCR beta chain sequence along with its context. Antigen: not known. The CDR3 has 12 amino acids. The V and J ends lost 5 bases and 6 bases respectively, with 10 bases between them. Germline V lookup: CDR1 MNHEY, CDR2 SVGAGI. The sample comes from a study of shared clonotypes between healthy human individuals. Study information: CD4 naive and memory got three plates each, CD8 naive two, CD8 memory one. Study-level results: Naive subsets tended to show greater estimated richness than memory subsets.

Genomic DNA (from each subset) was split evenly across several immunoSEQ plates. Per the original data handling: Junction-only sequences without quality scores were provided by ImmunoSEQ, so filtering was different. The protocol was immunoSEQ multiplex PCR, while the TCRdb copy is restricted to in-frame clones and leaves out a portion. D and trimming were read from the DNA, whereas the V and J calls and clone size are those reported in that table. This table has 2 million to 3 million clones, over 85% appearing once. The sequence was collected from a man younger than 35 in good health. Sequencing used naive CD4+ T cells sorted from blood. Indicated subset: CD45RA+ positively selected. The genes are TRBV6-5 and TRBJ1-1, with no clear D. CDR3 sequence (DNA): TGTGCCAGCAGTCCACCACGGTCTGAAGCTTTCTTT. Translated: CASSPPRSEAFF.